The sequence of this TCR beta chain was determined in a study of T cell changes during pregnancy in multiple sclerosis. The table came from immunoSEQ multiplex PCR; TCRdb's copy has only in-frame clones and leaves some out. This sample has about 48,000 clones; 85% to 95% occur once, and the top ten carry more than 0.7%. The CDR3 spans 13 residues. The germline V gene has CDR1 MDHEN and CDR2 SYDVKM. The germline V and J ends were trimmed by 3 bases and 0 bases, with 5 bases remaining between them. The chain uses TRBV28 and TRBJ1-1; no clear D. The source material was CD4+ T cells from peripheral blood mononuclear cells, sampled in the second trimester of pregnancy. The receptor comes from a female donor in good health, enrolled as a control in a pregnancy study. This CDR3 reads CASSLALNTEAFF. CDR3 DNA: TGTGCCAGCAGTTTGGCCTTGAACACTGAAGCTTTCTTT.